The 23 T cell receptor beta chains presented below share a single source sample, sequenced in a study of blood T cell repertoires in COVID-19. Using immunoSEQ multiplex PCR, the repertoire was profiled, and TCRdb retains in-frame clones only, with some absent. Of over 200,000 clones in the sample, 81% were seen once. Sequencing used peripheral blood. The receptor set was obtained from a woman of 80 years or more with acute or convalescent COVID-19.

This chain links TRBV6-5 with TRBJ1-4; 7 nucleotides agree with TRBD1. This CDR3 comprises 14 residues. Germline CDR1 is MNHEY and CDR2 is SVGAGI. J was trimmed by 8 bases and V by 10 bases; bases with no gene match: 13. The CDR3 DNA follows: TGTGCCACTCGACGCAGGGGGGCGGAAGAAAAACTGTTTTTT. This translates into CATRRRGAEEKLFF.

This chain uses TRBV7-2 with TRBJ1-2, with 10 bases identical to TRBD1. The CDR3 runs 14 residues. Germline V gene data show CDR1 as SGHTA and CDR2 as FQGNSA. Losses at the gene ends were 5 bases for V and 2 bases for J; bases not matched to a gene: 2. CDR3 loop: CASSMGQGNYGYTF. The DNA for the CDR3 is TGTGCCAGCAGCATGGGACAGGGGAACTATGGCTACACCTTC.

V usage is TRBV10-1 and J usage is TRBJ1-3; D unclear. V gave up 0 bases and J gave up 2 bases, with 5 bases separating them. Germline V gene sequence: CDR1 WNHNN, CDR2 SYGVQD (reference sequence). CDR3 length: 14 residues. CDR3: CASSESGAGNTIYF. In nucleotides, the CDR3 is TGCGCCAGCAGTGAGTCCGGAGCTGGAAACACCATATATTTT.

The chain uses TRBV10-1 and TRBJ2-1; 10 bases match TRBD1. After removal of 7 bases from V and 7 bases from J, the junction contained 7 bases not matched to a gene. The CDR3 runs 14 residues. CDR1 is WNHNN, CDR2 SYGVQD, per germline (reference sequence). CDR3 region: CASNTGTGVNEQFF. CDR3 in DNA: TGCGCCAGCAACACCGGGACAGGGGTAAATGAGCAGTTCTTC.

The CDR3 bases are TGCGCCAGCAGCTTGGACAATCCTCCGAACACTGAAGCTTTCTTT. Translated: CASSLDNPPNTEAFF. The chain couples TRBV5-1 to TRBJ1-1; D unclear. The CDR3 sequence is 15 residues long. Germline V gene lookup returns CDR1 SGHRS and CDR2 YFSETQ. The V and J ends lost 0 bases and 1 base respectively, with 10 bases between them.

The chain employs TRBV2 and TRBJ2-7; the match to TRBD1 covers 8 bases. Trimming took 6 bases from V and 3 from J; bases not matched to a gene: 4. CDR3 size: 13 residues. Per germline, CDR1 SNHLY and CDR2 FYNNEI. The CDR3: CASRTGVSYEQYF. CDR3 DNA sequence: TGTGCCAGCAGGACAGGGGTTAGCTACGAGCAGTACTTC. Supplemented by reference TRBV2 and TRBJ2-7, the full variable domain reads EPEVTQTPSHQVTQMGQEVILRCVPISNHLYFYWYRQILGQKVEFLVSFYNNEISEKSEIFDDQFSVERPDGSNFTLKIRSTKLEDSAMYFCASRTGVSYEQYFGPGTRLTVT.

This clone was seen just once. The same CDR3 arises from other DNA sequences in this sample as well. The chain uses TRBV19 and TRBJ1-2, with 8 bases that match TRBD1. Unmatched junction bases numbered 5, after V lost 3 bases and J lost 8 bases. The CDR3 covers 13 residues. Germline V gene sequence: CDR1 LNHDA, CDR2 SQIVND (reference sequence). In DNA form, the CDR3 reads TGTGCCAGTAGTATCGGACAGGGCGGAGGCTACACCTTC. Translated: CASSIGQGGGYTF.

The chain joins TRBV5-4 to TRBJ1-6; D possibly corresponds to TRBD1 (6 bases). In germline, CDR1 is SGHNT, CDR2 YYREEE (reference sequence). The ends were cut back, 0 bases at V and 7 bases at J, with 8 bases in the middle. CDR3 length: 14 amino acids. CDR3 amino acids: CASSLDQGNSPLHF. The CDR3 DNA reads TGTGCCAGCAGCTTGGATCAGGGGAATTCACCCCTCCACTTT. Looking up the rest from reference TRBV5-4 and TRBJ1-6 gives the full variable domain: ETGVTQSPTHLIKTRGQQVTLRCSSQSGHNTVSWYQQALGQGPQFIFQYYREEENGRGNFPPRFSGLQFPNYSSELNVNALELDDSALYLCASSLDQGNSPLHFGNGTRLTVT.

The genes are TRBV30 and TRBJ2-1, with a weak D call TRBD1 (6 bases). Germline CDR1 reads GTSNPN; CDR2 reads SVGIG (reference sequence). The CDR3 runs 14 residues. The V gene lost 7 bases and the J gene lost 2 bases, with 15 bases spanning the gap. The CDR3 sequence is CAFKSRGTYNEQFF. The DNA for the CDR3 is TGTGCCTTCAAAAGCAGGGGAACCTACAATGAGCAGTTCTTC.

The rearrangement joins TRBV4-1 to TRBJ1-5; the D gene is possibly TRBD1 (6 bases). The CDR3 loop spans 16 amino acids. V was trimmed by 0 bases and J by 6 bases, leaving 15 bases between them. CDR1 is MGHRA, CDR2 YSYEKL, per germline. CDR3 sequence reads: CASSQDPGAVRQPQHF. The CDR3, as DNA: TGCGCCAGCAGCCAAGACCCAGGGGCAGTACGTCAGCCCCAGCATTTT.

The chain uses TRBV30 and TRBJ2-1; a possible D gene is TRBD2 (6 bases). Germline values: CDR1 GTSNPN, CDR2 SVGIG (reference sequence). This CDR3 spans 14 amino acids. V was cut by 0 bases and J by 6 bases, with 12 bases left in between. DNA for the CDR3: TGTGCCTGGAGTGTAGACGGGGGTTTCAATGAGCAGTTCTTC. This codes for CAWSVDGGFNEQFF.

The rearrangement uses TRBV19 and TRBJ2-2, with D possibly TRBD2 on 5 matching bases. The CDR3 sequence is 14 residues long. The germline V and J ends were trimmed by 7 bases and 4 bases, with 13 bases remaining between them. CDR1 and CDR2 from the germline V gene are LNHDA and SQIVND (reference sequence). The chain's CDR3 is CASNINRGTGELFF. In DNA form, the CDR3 reads TGTGCCAGTAATATCAACCGGGGCACCGGGGAGCTGTTTTTT.

V gene TRBV5-6 combines with J gene TRBJ1-2; 7 bases are shared with TRBD1. With V trimmed by 0 bases and J by 5 bases, 16 bases remained unmatched. The CDR3 spans 18 residues. Germline values: CDR1 SGHDT, CDR2 YYEEEE. The CDR3 loop is CASSLAAGQRFGAYGYTF. In nucleotides, the CDR3 is TGTGCCAGCAGCTTGGCCGCGGGACAGCGCTTTGGGGCTTATGGCTACACCTTC.

The V gene is TRBV4-2, the J gene TRBJ1-2, with TRBD1 as a possible D gene (5 bases). V dropped 8 bases and J dropped 5 bases, with 18 bases sitting between them. The CDR3 covers 14 residues. Per the germline V gene, CDR1 is LGHNA and CDR2 is YNFKEQ. The CDR3 DNA reads as TGTGCCAGCGGACGGACACCGGAGCCGTATGGCTACACCTTC. Protein product: CASGRTPEPYGYTF.

The table lists this clone with a count of one. The chain is built from TRBV7-3 and TRBJ2-1; D is uncertain. This CDR3 region has 15 residues. Germline V lookup: CDR1 SGHTA, CDR2 FQGTGA. V gave up 2 bases and J gave up 2 bases, with 10 bases separating them. CDR3 sequence: CASSLEAVAYNEQFF. The DNA of the CDR3 is TGTGCCAGCAGCTTAGAAGCCGTGGCCTACAATGAGCAGTTCTTC. Looking up the rest from reference TRBV7-3 and TRBJ2-1 gives the full variable domain: GAGVSQTPSNKVTEKGKYVELRCDPISGHTALYWYRQSLGQGPEFLIYFQGTGAADDSGLPNDRFFAVRPEGSVSTLKIQRTERGDSAVYLCASSLEAVAYNEQFFGPGTRLTVL.

The rearrangement joins TRBV10-3 to TRBJ2-2, with TRBD1 identical over 8 bases. The CDR3 totals 19 residues. Trimming at V came to 0 bases and at J to 6 bases, leaving 15 bases not matched to a gene. Germline V gives CDR1 ENHRY, CDR2 SYGVKD. Here the CDR3 DNA reads TGTGCCATCAGTGAGTCGATAGGGATTGGGACAGGCTTGTCCGGGGAGCTGTTTTTT. The encoded protein is CAISESIGIGTGLSGELFF.

The chain employs TRBV15 and TRBJ1-6; D unresolved. V shed 8 bases and J shed 2 bases, with 7 bases lying between them. Germline V CDR1 and CDR2: LNHNV, YYDKDF (reference sequence). This CDR3 is built from 13 residues. The CDR3 is CATRSTYNSPLHF. Here the CDR3 DNA reads TGTGCCACCCGGTCCACCTATAATTCACCCCTCCACTTT.

This clone turned up a few times. This chain connects TRBV5-1 to TRBJ1-3; 8 bases match TRBD1. V dropped 4 bases and J dropped 2; count of bases not matched to a gene: 8. The CDR3 sequence is 16 residues long. Germline assignment: CDR1 SGHRS and CDR2 YFSETQ. CDR3 in DNA: TGCGCCAGCAGCGTCGGGACAGGACTTGCTGGAAACACCATATATTTT. Amino acids: CASSVGTGLAGNTIYF.

The chain links TRBV28 to TRBJ1-2; TRBD1 is a possible D gene (5 bases). The CDR3 consists of 13 residues. V lost 4 bases and J 7 bases, leaving 13 bases between the germline ends. Looked up from germline, CDR1 is MDHEN and CDR2 is SYDVKM. The DNA of the CDR3 is TGTGCCAGCAGTTCGGGGGATTGGAGTGGCTACACCTTC. It yields the protein CASSSGDWSGYTF.

For the CDR3, the DNA is TGCGCCAGCAGCTCCCCCCGGCAGGGCACCACCGGGGCCAAAAACATTCAGTACTTC. Its translation: CASSSPRQGTTGAKNIQYF. This rearrangement joins TRBV5-1 to TRBJ2-4; D might be TRBD1 (5 bases). This CDR3 has 19 amino acids. Germline CDR1 and CDR2: SGHRS and YFSETQ. The V end was cut by 3 bases, the J end by 1 base, with 23 bases between.

This chain uses TRBV5-1 with TRBJ2-7; TRBD1 matches at 7 bases. With V trimmed by 4 bases and J by 7 bases, 8 bases remained unmatched. The CDR3 is 13 residues long. Germline CDR1 SGHRS, CDR2 YFSETQ. CDR3 protein: CASSHDRDREQYF. The CDR3 coding sequence is TGCGCCAGCAGCCATGACAGGGATCGGGAGCAGTACTTC. The full variable domain, its missing parts supplied by reference TRBV5-1 and TRBJ2-7, is KAGVTQTPRYLIKTRGQQVTLSCSPISGHRSVSWYQQTPGQGLQFLFEYFSETQRNKGNFPGRFSGRQFSNSRSEMNVSTLELGDSALYLCASSHDRDREQYFGPGTRLTVT.

This clone turned up a few times. The rearrangement joins TRBV19 to TRBJ2-4, with TRBD2 as a possible D gene (5 bases). The germline gives CDR1 LNHDA, CDR2 SQIVND (reference sequence). The CDR3 runs 15 residues. V was cut by 6 bases and J by 5 bases, with 17 bases left in between. The CDR3 loop is CASRPKEGTENIQYF. In DNA, the CDR3 is TGTGCCAGTAGGCCCAAAGAGGGCACAGAAAACATTCAGTACTTC.

This clone was counted between two and nine times. This chain links TRBV2 with TRBJ2-7; 7 bases fit TRBD2. Germline CDR1 and CDR2: SNHLY and FYNNEI. V was clipped by 4 bases and J by 1 base; unmatched bases: 4. CDR3 length equals 14 residues. CDR3 residues: CASSAGGGSYEQYF. DNA of the CDR3: TGTGCCAGCAGTGCTGGGGGAGGGTCCTACGAGCAGTACTTC.